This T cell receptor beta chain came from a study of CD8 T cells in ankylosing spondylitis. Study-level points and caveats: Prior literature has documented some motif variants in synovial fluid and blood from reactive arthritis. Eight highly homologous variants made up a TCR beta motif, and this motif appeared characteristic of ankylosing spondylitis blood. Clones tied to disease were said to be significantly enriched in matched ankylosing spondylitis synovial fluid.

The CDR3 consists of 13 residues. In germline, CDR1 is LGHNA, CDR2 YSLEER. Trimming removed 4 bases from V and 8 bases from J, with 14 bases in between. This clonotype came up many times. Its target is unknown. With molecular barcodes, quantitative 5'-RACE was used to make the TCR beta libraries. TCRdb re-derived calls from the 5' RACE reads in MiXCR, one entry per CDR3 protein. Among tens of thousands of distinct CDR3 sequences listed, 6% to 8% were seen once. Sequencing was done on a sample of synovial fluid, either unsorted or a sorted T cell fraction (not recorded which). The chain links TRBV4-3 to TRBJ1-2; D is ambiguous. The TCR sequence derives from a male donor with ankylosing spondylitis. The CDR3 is CASSPREGVGYTF. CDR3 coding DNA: TGCGCCAGCAGCCCTCGCGAGGGAGTCGGCTACACCTTC.